This TCR beta chain was captured in a study of blood T cell repertoires in COVID-19 (dated by TCRdb to between 2020 and 2021). Looking at the study overall: Collaborator samples came from the United States, Italy and Spain and covered acute and convalescent phases of COVID-19. The samples were drawn from the first 160 participants of the ongoing ImmuneRACE study and from 950 to 1,500 subjects provided by 6 global collaborators. The sample metadata nearly always contained a de-identified subject ID, COVID-19 status, age in years and sex. Deeply sampled blood TCRbeta repertoires from subjects exposed to, actively infected with, or recovered from COVID-19 were included in the dataset. The material from the prospective study consisted of cDNA or gDNA derived from T cells, B-cell-depleted T cells, or PBMCs. Where HLA class I and class II types were available, the types were taken from metadata supplied by the sample provider, not from assay-based typing. The repertoires were made available in a free public database intended to serve as a resource for research on the immune response to SARS-CoV-2.

Collaborating institutions collected whole blood in K2EDTA tubes following their own protocols. For TCRbeta analysis, collaborators shipped samples as frozen whole blood, isolated PBMCs, or DNA extracted from either of those sample types. TCRbeta CDR3 regions were amplified from genomic DNA by means of the immunoSEQ Assay, a bias-controlled multiplex PCR. The original pipeline was this. The number of nucleated cells in each sample was estimated from the amplification of reference gene primers within the assay. Sequence reads were collapsed and filtered to measure the absolute abundance of every unique TCRbeta CDR3 rearrangement. Productive Simpson clonality was computed per sample as the square root of Simpson's diversity index over productive rearrangements. TCRdb obtained this table from immuneACCESS and retained in-frame rearrangements with V and J assigned. These tables miss some clones; where compared with another copy, unresolved V genes account for less than half of the shortfall, and the remainder is unexplained. V and J calls and clone size are given by that table; D and trimming were obtained from the DNA. A total of approximately 140,000 clones appear in this sample, roughly 79% of them only once. In total, the top ten clones hold about 8% of the sample.

Points on this clone: Its antigen has not been determined. There are no base qualities to consult, and no much larger clone falls within one base.

Study-wide findings and limitations: The amount of clinical and demographic metadata varied by source and participant and was provided uncurated.

From the cysteine through the phenylalanine, the CDR3 covers 15 amino acids. Kept here is only the CDR3 DNA, which spans 45 bases and is read in frame from base 1. CDR1 and CDR2, per the germline V gene, are SGHRS and YFSETQ. V and J are truncated by 1 base and 3 bases respectively, leaving an intervening sequence of 12 bases. This clonotype was obtained from a human donor with acute or convalescent COVID-19. The donor label of this sample is uncertain. This chain is built from TRBV5-1 and TRBJ2-3, with no confident D gene call. Source material: peripheral blood. The nucleotide sequence reads TGCGCCAGCAGCTTGCCAGCCCCCGGGACAGATACGCAGTATTTT. Translated, this is CASSLPAPGTDTQYF.